This entry lists 24 T cell receptor beta chains sequenced from one sample in a study of blood T cell repertoires in COVID-19. Sequenced by immunoSEQ multiplex PCR; TCRdb stores in-frame clones only, minus some. The sample yields 45,000 to 50,000 clones, 85% to 90% seen once. Sequencing input: peripheral blood. The receptors stem from a man in his forties or fifties with active COVID-19.

This clone was counted a single time. V usage is TRBV4-1 and J usage is TRBJ1-1; D not resolved. The CDR3 covers 17 residues. Germline CDR1 reads MGHRA; CDR2 reads YSYEKL. V dropped 4 bases and J dropped 4 bases, with 22 bases sitting between them. CDR3 bases: TGCGCCAGCAGCCGTCGCGGGAGGCGTGGGCGAGGCACTGAAGCTTTCTTT. Translating gives CASSRRGRRGRGTEAFF.

This clone has only one observation. The chain is built from TRBV19 and TRBJ1-3, with 9 bases lining up with TRBD1. Trimming at V came to 5 bases and at J to 4 bases, leaving 6 bases not matched to a gene. Germline V gene lookup returns CDR1 LNHDA and CDR2 SQIVND (reference sequence). The CDR3 is made up of 15 amino acids. The CDR3 DNA sequence: TGTGCCAGTAGTCTTGGGACAGGGTCCGGAAACACCATATATTTT. Amino acids: CASSLGTGSGNTIYF.

This rearrangement joins TRBV15 to TRBJ2-5; no firm D call. Trimming removed 4 bases at V and 7 bases at J, with 13 bases between. The CDR3 has 13 residues. Germline lookup yields CDR1 LNHNV and CDR2 YYDKDF (reference sequence). CDR3 DNA: TGTGCCACCAGCATTTCTGAGGTGGGGACCCAGTACTTC. It encodes CATSISEVGTQYF.

This chain uses TRBV5-4 with TRBJ1-1; maybe TRBD1 (6 bases). The CDR3 runs 14 residues. Trimming cost V 5 bases and J 6 bases, with 17 bases left between them. Germline V lookup: CDR1 SGHNT, CDR2 YYREEE (reference sequence). The CDR3 nucleotides read TGTGCCAGCAGTTCGATAGGGGGTAGTGCTGAAGCTTTCTTT. This codes for CASSSIGGSAEAFF.

This clone was found once. The chain combines TRBV6-5 with TRBJ2-5; the D gene is possibly TRBD2 (6 bases). The CDR3 covers 14 residues. V was trimmed by 1 base and J by 2 bases, leaving 8 bases between them. CDR1 and CDR2 from the germline V gene are MNHEY and SVGAGI. Here the CDR3 DNA reads TGTGCCAGCAGTTACTGGGCGGGACAAGAGACCCAGTACTTC. This encodes CASSYWAGQETQYF.

The genes are TRBV7-2 and TRBJ1-2, with D possibly TRBD1 on 6 matching bases. V lost 7 bases, J lost 7 bases, and 16 bases lay in between. The CDR3 has 13 amino acids. Germline V gene lookup returns CDR1 SGHTA and CDR2 FQGNSA. In nucleotides, the CDR3 is TGTGCCAGCACAACAGGGATTCTTCTTGGCTACACCTTC. Amino acids: CASTTGILLGYTF.

The rearrangement uses TRBV27 and TRBJ1-2; D ambiguous. Germline CDR1 and CDR2: MNHEY and SMNVEV (reference sequence). V lost 8 bases and J lost 8, with 21 bases in between. CDR3 length equals 14 residues. CDR3 loop: CASRGLTVLGGYTF. In DNA form, the CDR3 reads TGTGCCAGCCGTGGACTGACGGTCCTGGGCGGCTACACCTTC.

The chain is built from TRBV5-4 and TRBJ1-1; possible D gene TRBD1, 5 bases. Trimming removed 6 bases at V and 4 bases at J, with 13 bases between. The CDR3 runs 13 residues. Germline V gene sequence: CDR1 SGHNT, CDR2 YYREEE (reference sequence). The CDR3 sequence: CASTPGGGTEAFF. As DNA, the CDR3 is TGTGCCAGCACCCCCGGGGGGGGCACTGAAGCTTTCTTT.

This sequence joins TRBV5-1 and TRBJ1-4, with TRBD1 as a possible D gene (6 bases). V was cut by 0 bases and J by 6 bases, with 12 bases left in between. CDR1 is SGHRS and CDR2 is YFSETQ in the germline V gene. This CDR3 has 15 amino acids. CDR3 nucleotide sequence: TGCGCCAGCAGCTTGGGTGACAGGCCACATGAAAAACTGTTTTTT. As protein: CASSLGDRPHEKLFF.

In its sample, this clone was seen once. The V call is TRBV6-2 or TRBV6-3, the J call TRBJ2-1; the match to TRBD2 covers 12 bases. Per the germline V gene, CDR1 is MNHEY and CDR2 is SVGEGT. Trimming removed 0 bases from V and 10 bases from J; junction bases left unmatched: 7. CDR3 size: 16 residues. The CDR3 DNA reads as TGTGCCAGCAGTTACTCCGGACTAGCGGGGTCGGGAGAGCAGTTCTTC. Its translation is CASSYSGLAGSGEQFF.

The chain has TRBV10-3 and TRBJ2-3, with TRBD2 identical over 13 bases. The CDR3 runs to 16 residues. Losses at the gene ends were 10 bases for V and 4 bases for J; bases not matched to a gene: 11. Germline CDR1 is ENHRY and CDR2 is SYGVKD. CDR3 DNA: TGTGCCACCGGGACTAGCGGGGCCCTGGGAGCAGATACGCAGTATTTT. Translated, it gives CATGTSGALGADTQYF.

The V call is TRBV3-1 (or the pseudogene TRBV3-2), the J call TRBJ1-2; 7 bases are a match to TRBD1. Germline values: CDR1 LGHDT, CDR2 YNNKEL (reference sequence). Trimming cost V 4 bases and J 4 bases; bases outside gene matches: 9. This CDR3 comprises 15 residues. CDR3 sequence: CASSPEEGAPYGYTF. The CDR3 DNA reads as TGTGCCAGCAGCCCAGAGGAGGGGGCCCCCTATGGCTACACCTTC.

This CDR3 reads CASSLERGKETQYF. CDR3 DNA sequence: TGTGCCAGCAGCTTAGAGAGAGGCAAAGAGACCCAGTACTTC. V usage is TRBV7-2 and J usage is TRBJ2-5; D is unclear. Germline V gene data show CDR1 as SGHTA and CDR2 as FQGNSA. V was cut by 1 base and J by 3 bases, with 9 bases left in between. The CDR3 loop spans 14 amino acids.

The chain uses TRBV6-5 and TRBJ2-7; 9 positions match TRBD1. Looked up from germline, CDR1 is MNHEY and CDR2 is SVGAGI. The CDR3 totals 15 residues. J gave up 2 bases and V 6 bases, and 8 bases lay outside the gene matches. The DNA of the CDR3 is TGTGCCAGCAGATTACAGAGGACAGGGGCCTACGAGCAGTACTTC. Translating gives CASRLQRTGAYEQYF.

The genes are TRBV29-1 and TRBJ2-1; TRBD1 aligns across 11 bases. Germline CDR1 reads SQVTM; CDR2 reads ANQGSEA. The CDR3 extends over 14 amino acids. The J segment lost 4 bases and the V segment lost 4 bases, leaving 3 bases of the junction unmatched. The CDR3 region is CSVVGQGAYNEQFF. CDR3 bases: TGCAGCGTTGTAGGACAGGGGGCTTACAATGAGCAGTTCTTC.

This clone was observed once. This sequence joins TRBV25-1 and TRBJ1-1, with 7 bases that match TRBD1. With 6 bases clipped from V and 5 bases from J, the junction kept 9 bases outside the gene matches. CDR3 length: 14 residues. The V gene's germline CDR1 is MGHDK and CDR2 SYGVNS. The CDR3: CASRQPGGGTEAFF. The CDR3 DNA reads TGTGCCAGCAGACAACCAGGGGGTGGGACTGAAGCTTTCTTT.

V and J are TRBV5-4 and TRBJ2-5; 8 positions agree with TRBD1. Losses at the gene ends were 4 bases for V and 2 bases for J; bases not matched to a gene: 4. The CDR3 spans 14 residues. Germline CDR1 is SGHNT and CDR2 is YYREEE (reference sequence). This CDR3 is CASSPDRAQETQYF. The DNA for the CDR3 is TGTGCCAGCAGCCCGGACAGGGCTCAAGAGACCCAGTACTTC.

The chain has TRBV19 and TRBJ1-3, with TRBD1 identical over 7 bases. Germline loops: CDR1 LNHDA, CDR2 SQIVND (reference sequence). CDR3 length: 14 residues. Trimming cost V 5 bases and J 9 bases; bases outside gene matches: 10. CDR3 sequence (DNA): TGTGCCAGTAGTCTTGTTGACAGGGACCGCACCATATATTTT. Protein product: CASSLVDRDRTIYF.

This chain joins TRBV5-1 and TRBJ2-7, with D perhaps TRBD2 (6 bases). This CDR3 has 15 amino acids. The germline CDR1 and CDR2 sequences are SGHRS and YFSETQ. V was trimmed by 4 bases and J by 0 bases, leaving 14 bases between them. As DNA, the CDR3 is TGCGCCAGCAGCCAAGAGGGACTGGTCTCCTACGAGCAGTACTTC. Encoded protein: CASSQEGLVSYEQYF.

The chain combines TRBV9 with TRBJ2-7; 7 bases fit TRBD1. V lost 4 bases, J lost 6 bases, and 13 bases stayed unmatched. This CDR3 region has 15 residues. CDR1 SGDLS and CDR2 YYNGEE come from the germline V gene. The CDR3 DNA follows: TGTGCCAGCAGCCTATCCCGGACAGGTGGAAGCGAGCAGTACTTC. As protein: CASSLSRTGGSEQYF. Combining the CDR3 with reference TRBV9 and TRBJ2-7 gives the whole variable domain DSGVTQTPKHLITATGQRVTLRCSPRSGDLSVYWYQQSLDQGLQFLIQYYNGEERAKGNILERFSAQQFPDLHSELNLSSLELGDSALYFCASSLSRTGGSEQYFGPGTRLTVT.

The rearrangement joins TRBV6-5 to TRBJ2-7; TRBD1 aligns across 7 bases. Germline V lookup: CDR1 MNHEY, CDR2 SVGAGI. The CDR3 length is 15 residues. Trimming removed 6 bases from V and 2 bases from J; junction bases left unmatched: 10. The CDR3: CASRDRVRTTYEQYF. In nucleotides, the CDR3 is TGTGCCAGCAGAGACAGGGTAAGGACCACCTACGAGCAGTACTTC.

The V gene is TRBV4-1, the J gene TRBJ2-3; 7 nucleotides agree with TRBD2. V lost 2 bases to trimming and J lost 4 bases; unmatched junction nucleotides: 6. The CDR3 contains 15 residues. In germline, CDR1 is MGHRA, CDR2 YSYEKL. The CDR3 here is CASSQMTSRADTQYF. CDR3 DNA sequence: TGCGCCAGCAGCCAAATGACTAGCCGGGCAGATACGCAGTATTTT.

The chain is built from TRBV7-2 and TRBJ2-3; 11 bases are shared with TRBD2. The CDR3 has 18 amino acids. In germline, CDR1 is SGHTA, CDR2 FQGNSA. The V and J ends lost 1 base and 1 base, in that order; junction bases with no gene match: 7. The CDR3 sequence is CASSLDLAGGLGTDTQYF. In DNA form, the CDR3 reads TGTGCCAGCAGCTTAGACCTAGCGGGGGGCCTGGGCACAGATACGCAGTATTTT.

This clone was detected once. The CDR3 reads CASSHIQGAASYGYTF. The CDR3 nucleotides are TGTGCCAGCAGCCACATACAGGGGGCGGCTAGCTATGGCTACACCTTC. This chain uses TRBV11-1 with TRBJ1-2; 9 bases align to TRBD1. The CDR3 consists of 16 residues. V lost 5 bases to trimming and J lost 4 bases; unmatched junction nucleotides: 11. Germline loops: CDR1 SGHAT, CDR2 FQDESV (reference sequence).